The 26 T cell receptor beta chains in this list originate from one sample, sequenced in a study of T-cell reconstitution after alpha-beta-depleted transplantation in children. Unique molecular identifiers were incorporated during preparation of the TCRbeta library. TCRdb processed the PCR reads anew with MiXCR; each CDR3 protein has one entry. This sample has some 240,000 distinct CDR3 sequences, with over 9.5% found just once. Specimen: PBMCs from the stem cell graft donor, collected from the stem cell graft. Receptors originate from a human donor who donated a stem cell graft to a child with SCID.

CDR3 amino acids: CASSQSDSWTRRDTGELFF. For the CDR3, the DNA is TGTGCCAGCAGCCAGTCGGACTCCTGGACTCGTCGGGACACCGGGGAGCTGTTTTTT. The rearrangement uses TRBV2 and TRBJ2-2; TRBD2 is a possible D gene (5 bases). Germline CDR1 SNHLY, CDR2 FYNNEI. The CDR3 runs to 19 residues. The V end was cut by 6 bases, the J end by 3 bases, with 26 bases between.

The sample holds many counts of this clonotype. The V gene is TRBV5-1, the J gene TRBJ2-5; D not resolved. CDR3 length: 15 amino acids. The V end lost 1 base, the J end lost 1 base, and 11 bases lay between the germline ends. Germline V gene sequence: CDR1 SGHRS, CDR2 YFSETQ. The CDR3 region has the DNA TGCGCCAGCAGCTTGACGACAACCGGCCAAGAGACCCAGTACTTC. This encodes CASSLTTTGQETQYF.

This clonotype was seen repeatedly, ten times or more. V gene TRBV15 combines with J gene TRBJ2-1; 7 positions match TRBD2. J was trimmed by 9 bases and V by 3 bases; bases with no gene match: 11. This CDR3 has 15 residues. CDR1 is LNHNV and CDR2 is YYDKDF in the germline V gene (reference sequence). DNA for the CDR3: TGTGCCACCAGCAGTGAAGGACTAGTGGTCGCTGAGCAGTTCTTC. Its protein product is CATSSEGLVVAEQFF.

This clonotype was counted a few times. The CDR3 loop reads CASSPWGTEETQYF. The CDR3 DNA reads TGCGCCAGCAGCCCCTGGGGGACAGAAGAGACCCAGTACTTC. This chain links TRBV5-1 with TRBJ2-5; 7 nucleotides match TRBD1. V shed 4 bases and J 3 bases; nucleotides not matched to a gene: 6. Per germline, CDR1 SGHRS and CDR2 YFSETQ. This CDR3 comprises 14 residues.

This clonotype was recorded at least ten times. The rearrangement joins TRBV10-3 to TRBJ2-7; no clear D gene. The CDR3 spans 12 residues. Deletions cut 2 bases from V and 4 bases from J, with 6 bases between. Germline CDR1 reads ENHRY; CDR2 reads SYGVKD. In DNA, the CDR3 is TGTGCCATCAGTGAGGTGTCGTACGAGCAGTACTTC. Its protein product is CAISEVSYEQYF.

This clonotype was seen repeatedly, ten times or more. The rearrangement uses TRBV7-8 and TRBJ2-7; D gene ambiguous. Per germline, CDR1 SGHVS and CDR2 FQNEAQ. This CDR3 has 11 amino acids. V lost 1 base and J lost 5, with 3 bases in between. CDR3: CASSLVNEQYF. CDR3 bases: TGTGCCAGCAGCTTAGTTAACGAGCAGTACTTC.

This clonotype was detected many times. The chain recombines TRBV2 with TRBJ1-1, with D uncertain. Germline V gene sequence: CDR1 SNHLY, CDR2 FYNNEI. Trimming cost V 7 bases and J 8 bases, with 23 bases left between them. The CDR3 runs to 15 residues. CDR3 sequence reads: CASINGKGSYAEAFF. Here the CDR3 DNA reads TGTGCCAGCATCAACGGAAAGGGCTCATACGCGGAAGCTTTCTTT. The full variable domain, with the rest looked up from reference TRBV2 and TRBJ1-1, is EPEVTQTPSHQVTQMGQEVILRCVPISNHLYFYWYRQILGQKVEFLVSFYNNEISEKSEIFDDQFSVERPDGSNFTLKIRSTKLEDSAMYFCASINGKGSYAEAFFGQGTRLTVV.

There are many counts of this clonotype. The chain recombines TRBV11-2 with TRBJ2-1; 7 bases line up with TRBD2. The germline V gene has CDR1 SGHAT and CDR2 FQNNGV. This CDR3 has 17 amino acids. Unmatched junction bases numbered 7, after V lost 1 base and J lost 1 base. The CDR3 DNA sequence: TGTGCCAGCAGCTTAGGGGCTAGCGGCGAATCCTACAATGAGCAGTTCTTC. Translation: CASSLGASGESYNEQFF.

At least ten counts were recorded for this clonotype. The genes are TRBV2 and TRBJ1-1, with D uncertain. CDR3 size: 15 residues. Germline values: CDR1 SNHLY, CDR2 FYNNEI. Trimming pared 2 bases from V and 1 base from J, leaving 11 bases between. CDR3 bases: TGTGCCAGCAGTGAAATCCCAGCGACGAACACTGAAGCTTTCTTT. It yields the protein CASSEIPATNTEAFF.

The table lists this clonotype with many counts. The gene calls are TRBV5-5 and TRBJ1-1, with D perhaps matching TRBD1 (6 bases). Germline CDR1 reads SGHKS; CDR2 reads YYEKEE (reference sequence). The V gene lost 1 base and the J gene lost 0 bases, with 10 bases spanning the gap. The CDR3 spans 15 residues. The CDR3, as DNA: TGTGCCAGCAGCTTGAACAGGGCCATGAACACTGAAGCTTTCTTT. Protein product: CASSLNRAMNTEAFF.

This clonotype occurred many times. The chain employs TRBV15 and TRBJ1-6, with D possibly being TRBD1 (5 bases). CDR1 is LNHNV, CDR2 YYDKDF, per germline (reference sequence). The CDR3 has 14 amino acids. V was pared by 3 bases and J by 6 bases, with 9 bases between. CDR3 region: CATSRGRLNSPLHF. The CDR3 DNA reads as TGTGCCACCAGCAGGGGACGGCTTAATTCACCCCTCCACTTT.

This clonotype was seen repeatedly, ten times or more. The CDR3 nucleotides read TGTGCCAGCGGGGGACAGGTTAATTCACCCCTCCACTTT. Its protein product is CASGGQVNSPLHF. The V call is TRBV2, the J call TRBJ1-6; 8 positions match TRBD1. With 8 bases clipped from V and 6 bases from J, the junction kept 3 bases outside the gene matches. CDR1 is SNHLY, CDR2 FYNNEI, per germline. This CDR3 has 13 amino acids.

This clonotype came up many times. V gene TRBV18 combines with J gene TRBJ1-1; tentatively, D is TRBD1 (5 bases). Germline CDR1 reads KGHSH; CDR2 reads LQKENI. Trimming left V 0 bases short and J 0 bases short, with 8 bases between. The CDR3 contains 15 residues. As DNA, the CDR3 is TGTGCCAGCTCACCACCGGAGACAGTGAACACTGAAGCTTTCTTT. It encodes CASSPPETVNTEAFF.

The sample holds many counts of this clonotype. The gene calls are TRBV7-3 and TRBJ2-5, with 7 bases that match TRBD2. This CDR3 spans 17 amino acids. Germline V CDR1 and CDR2: SGHTA, FQGTGA. With V trimmed by 5 bases and J by 4 bases, 16 bases remained unmatched. The CDR3 DNA follows: TGTGCCAGCAGCCCAGGCCCAGTAGCGGGTGGCAGAGAGACCCAGTACTTC. This sequence encodes CASSPGPVAGGRETQYF.

This clonotype was recorded many times. V usage is TRBV12-3 or TRBV12-4 and J usage is TRBJ2-3; D unclear. This CDR3 has 14 residues. Trimming shortened V by 3 bases and J by 0 bases, and 7 bases separated the two germline ends. In DNA form, the CDR3 reads TGTGCCAGCAGTTTTTCGGACAGCACAGATACGCAGTATTTT. This encodes CASSFSDSTDTQYF.

This clonotype was counted only a few times. The J gene is TRBJ1-3, the V gene TRBV12-3 or TRBV12-4; 12 bases line up with TRBD1. The CDR3 length is 16 residues. J gave up 4 bases and V 4 bases, and 5 bases lay outside the gene matches. The CDR3 coding sequence is TGTGCCAGCAGTTCCGGGACAGGGGGCTTCGGAAACACCATATATTTT. This sequence encodes CASSSGTGGFGNTIYF.

This clonotype has ten or more counts. V usage is TRBV6-5 and J usage is TRBJ1-1; 7 nucleotides agree with TRBD1. The CDR3 sequence is 15 residues long. Germline V gene sequence: CDR1 MNHEY, CDR2 SVGAGI. The V segment lost 2 bases and the J segment 3 bases; nucleotides outside the gene matches: 6. CDR3 coding DNA: TGTGCCAGCAGTTACCTAGACAGGGAGGACACTGAAGCTTTCTTT. This translates into CASSYLDREDTEAFF.

This clonotype came up a few times. The J gene is TRBJ1-1, the V gene TRBV20-1, with a possible D match to TRBD1 (6 bases). The CDR3 extends over 14 amino acids. The V end lost 5 bases, the J end lost 2 bases, and 15 bases lay between the germline ends. CDR1 is DFQATT and CDR2 is SNEGSKA in the germline V gene (reference sequence). The CDR3 nucleotides read TGCAGTGCTTTACAGGGTTTGGGTAACACTGAAGCTTTCTTT. It specifies CSALQGLGNTEAFF.

This clonotype has ten or more counts. The V call is TRBV7-8, the J call TRBJ1-3; TRBD1 is a possible D gene (5 bases). V dropped 2 bases and J dropped 0 bases, with 17 bases sitting between them. The germline CDR1 and CDR2 sequences are SGHVS and FQNEAQ. The CDR3 loop spans 18 amino acids. The CDR3 loop is CASSLYQGNPYSGNTIYF. The CDR3, as DNA: TGTGCCAGCAGCTTATATCAGGGCAACCCCTACTCTGGAAACACCATATATTTT.

This clonotype was found many times. CDR3 in DNA: TGCGCCAGCAGCTTGGCCGGCGACACCGGCTATGGCTACACCTTC. It yields the protein CASSLAGDTGYGYTF. This sequence joins TRBV5-1 and TRBJ1-2; the D is unclear. Trimming removed 0 bases from V and 4 bases from J, with 13 bases in between. Germline CDR1 and CDR2: SGHRS and YFSETQ. This CDR3 is built from 15 residues.

This clonotype was seen repeatedly, ten times or more. The genes are TRBV27 and TRBJ1-2, with 7 bases that match TRBD1. Germline-derived CDR1 and CDR2 are MNHEY and SMNVEV (reference sequence). The CDR3 is made up of 15 amino acids. Trimming removed 2 bases from V and 4 bases from J; junction bases left unmatched: 7. The CDR3 DNA reads TGTGCCAGCAGTTTAAGGGCAGGGGGGGTCTATGGCTACACCTTC. Translated: CASSLRAGGVYGYTF.

This clonotype was seen many times. The chain recombines TRBV9 with TRBJ1-1; perhaps TRBD1 as D (6 bases). This CDR3 has 16 residues. Germline V CDR1 and CDR2: SGDLS, YYNGEE. V was pared by 0 bases and J by 0 bases, with 12 bases between. CDR3 sequence (DNA): TGTGCCAGCAGCGTAGTGGGGGCGAGTCTGAACACTGAAGCTTTCTTT. Translation gives CASSVVGASLNTEAFF.

This clonotype was counted many times. The chain is built from TRBV29-1 and TRBJ2-5; D is uncertain. Trimming stripped 1 base from V and 5 bases from J, with 11 bases between. Germline V CDR1 and CDR2: SQVTM, ANQGSEA. The CDR3 covers 13 residues. The CDR3 here is CSVEADGTETQYF. CDR3 DNA: TGCAGCGTTGAAGCCGACGGCACGGAGACCCAGTACTTC.

This clonotype appeared many times. The chain couples TRBV12-3 or TRBV12-4 to TRBJ1-1; 9 nucleotides align to TRBD1. This CDR3 region has 12 residues. Germline trimming cut 4 bases from V and 12 bases from J; bases unmatched to any gene: 6. The CDR3 here is CASSSTGGISFF. CDR3 DNA: TGTGCCAGCAGTTCGACAGGGGGTATATCTTTCTTT.

The V and J genes are TRBV6-5 and TRBJ1-3, with D unresolved. This CDR3 spans 13 amino acids. Germline V CDR1 and CDR2: MNHEY, SVGAGI. Deletions cut 2 bases from V and 2 bases from J, with 4 bases between. The CDR3 here is CASSYGTGNTIYF. In nucleotides, the CDR3 is TGTGCCAGCAGTTACGGGACTGGAAACACCATATATTTT.

This clonotype was observed at least ten times. The CDR3 region is CASSFSFSVDTQYF. Written as DNA, the CDR3 is TGTGCCAGCAGTTTTTCGTTTTCTGTAGATACGCAGTATTTT. V gene TRBV12-3 or TRBV12-4 combines with J gene TRBJ2-3; D gene uncertain. The germline V and J ends were trimmed by 3 bases and 5 bases, with 12 bases remaining between them. CDR3 length: 14 amino acids.